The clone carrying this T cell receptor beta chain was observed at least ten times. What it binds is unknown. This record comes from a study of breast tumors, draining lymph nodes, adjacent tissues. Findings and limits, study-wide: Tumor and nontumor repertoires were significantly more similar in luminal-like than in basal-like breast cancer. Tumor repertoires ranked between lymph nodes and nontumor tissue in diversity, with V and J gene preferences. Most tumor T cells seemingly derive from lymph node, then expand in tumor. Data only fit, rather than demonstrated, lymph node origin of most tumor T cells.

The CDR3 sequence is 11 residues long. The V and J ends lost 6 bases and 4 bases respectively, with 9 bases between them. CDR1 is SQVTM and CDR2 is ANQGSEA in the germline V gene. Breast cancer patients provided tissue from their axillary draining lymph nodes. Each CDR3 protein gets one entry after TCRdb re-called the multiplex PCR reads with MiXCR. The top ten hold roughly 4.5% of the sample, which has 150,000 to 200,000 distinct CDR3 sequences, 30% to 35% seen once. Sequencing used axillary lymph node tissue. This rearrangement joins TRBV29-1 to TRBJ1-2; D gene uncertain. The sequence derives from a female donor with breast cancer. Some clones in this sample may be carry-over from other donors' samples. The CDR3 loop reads CSVPRGYGYTF. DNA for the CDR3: TGCAGCGTCCCTCGCGGCTATGGCTACACCTTC. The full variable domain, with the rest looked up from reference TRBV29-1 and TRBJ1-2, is SAVISQKPSRDICQRGTSLTIQCQVDSQVTMMFWYRQQPGQSLTLIATANQGSEATYESGFVIDKFPISRPNLTFSTLTVSNMSPEDSSIYLCSVPRGYGYTFGSGTRLTVV.